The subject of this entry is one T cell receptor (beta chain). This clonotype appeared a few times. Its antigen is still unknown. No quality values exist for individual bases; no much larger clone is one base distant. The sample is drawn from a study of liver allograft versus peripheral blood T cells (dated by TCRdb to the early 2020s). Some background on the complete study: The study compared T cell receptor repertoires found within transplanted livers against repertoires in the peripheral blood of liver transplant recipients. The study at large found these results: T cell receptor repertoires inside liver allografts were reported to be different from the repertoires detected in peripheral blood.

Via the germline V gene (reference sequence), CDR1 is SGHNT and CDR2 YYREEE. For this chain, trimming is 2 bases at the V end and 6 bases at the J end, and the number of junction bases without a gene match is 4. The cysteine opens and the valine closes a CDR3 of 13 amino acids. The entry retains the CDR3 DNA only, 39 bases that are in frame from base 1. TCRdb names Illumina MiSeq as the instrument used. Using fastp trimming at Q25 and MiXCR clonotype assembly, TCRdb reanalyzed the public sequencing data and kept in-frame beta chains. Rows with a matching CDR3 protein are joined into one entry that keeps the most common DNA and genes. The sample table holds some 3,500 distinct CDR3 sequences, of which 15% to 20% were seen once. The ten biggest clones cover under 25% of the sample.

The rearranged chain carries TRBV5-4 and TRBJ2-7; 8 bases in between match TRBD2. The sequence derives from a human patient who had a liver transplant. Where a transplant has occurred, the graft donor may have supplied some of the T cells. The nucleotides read TGTGCCAGCAGCTTCAGTCGGGGGGGCGAGCAGTACGTC. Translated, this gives CASSFSRGGEQYV.